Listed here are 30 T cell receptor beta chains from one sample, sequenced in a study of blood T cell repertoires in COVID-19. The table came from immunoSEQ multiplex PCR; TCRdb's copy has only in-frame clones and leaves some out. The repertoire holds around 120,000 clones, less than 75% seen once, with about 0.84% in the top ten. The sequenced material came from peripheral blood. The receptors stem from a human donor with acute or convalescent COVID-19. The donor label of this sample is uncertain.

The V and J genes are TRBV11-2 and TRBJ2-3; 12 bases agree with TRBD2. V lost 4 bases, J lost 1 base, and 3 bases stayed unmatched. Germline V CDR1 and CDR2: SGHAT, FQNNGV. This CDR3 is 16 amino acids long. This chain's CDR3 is CASSSGLAGRTDTQYF. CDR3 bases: TGTGCCAGCAGCTCCGGACTAGCGGGGCGCACAGATACGCAGTATTTT.

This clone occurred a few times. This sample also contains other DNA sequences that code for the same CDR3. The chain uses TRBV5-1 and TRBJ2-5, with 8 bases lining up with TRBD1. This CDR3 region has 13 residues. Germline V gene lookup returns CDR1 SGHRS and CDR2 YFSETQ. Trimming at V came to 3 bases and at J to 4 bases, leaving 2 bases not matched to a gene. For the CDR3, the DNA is TGCGCCAGCAGCTCCACAGGGGGAGAGACCCAGTACTTC. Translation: CASSSTGGETQYF.

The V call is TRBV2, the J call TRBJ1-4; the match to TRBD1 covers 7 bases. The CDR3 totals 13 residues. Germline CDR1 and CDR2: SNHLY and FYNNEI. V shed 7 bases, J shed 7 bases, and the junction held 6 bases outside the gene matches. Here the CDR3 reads CASIYRDSEKLFF. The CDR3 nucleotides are TGTGCCAGCATCTACAGGGACAGTGAAAAACTGTTTTTT.

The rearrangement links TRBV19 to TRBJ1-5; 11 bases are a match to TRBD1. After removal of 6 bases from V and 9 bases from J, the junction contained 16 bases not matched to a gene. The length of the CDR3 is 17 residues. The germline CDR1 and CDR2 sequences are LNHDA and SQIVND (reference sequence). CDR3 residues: CASSNRRTGGIRGPQHF. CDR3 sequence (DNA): TGTGCCAGTAGCAATCGTCGGACAGGGGGCATCAGGGGGCCCCAGCATTTT.

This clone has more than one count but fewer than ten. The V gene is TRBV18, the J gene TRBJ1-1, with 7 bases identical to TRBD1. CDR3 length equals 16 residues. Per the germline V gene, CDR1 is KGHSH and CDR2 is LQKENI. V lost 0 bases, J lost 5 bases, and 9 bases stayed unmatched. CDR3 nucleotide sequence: TGTGCCAGCTCACCACCGCGTACAGGGGCGAAGACTGAAGCTTTCTTT. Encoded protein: CASSPPRTGAKTEAFF.

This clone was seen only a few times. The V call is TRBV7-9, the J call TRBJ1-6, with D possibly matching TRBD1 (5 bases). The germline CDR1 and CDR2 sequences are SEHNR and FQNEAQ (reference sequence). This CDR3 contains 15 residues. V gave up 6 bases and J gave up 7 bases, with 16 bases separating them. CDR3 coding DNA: TGTGCCAGCAGGGCAAAGAGGGACTTAAATTCACCCCTCCACTTT. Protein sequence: CASRAKRDLNSPLHF.

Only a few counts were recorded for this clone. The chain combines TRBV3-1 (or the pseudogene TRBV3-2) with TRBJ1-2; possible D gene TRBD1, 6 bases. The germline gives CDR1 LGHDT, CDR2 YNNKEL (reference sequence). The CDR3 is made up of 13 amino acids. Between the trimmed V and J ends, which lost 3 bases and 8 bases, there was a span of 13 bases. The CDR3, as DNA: TGTGCCAGCAGCCACCAAAGGGGGGGCGGCTACACCTTC. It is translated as CASSHQRGGGYTF.

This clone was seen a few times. The CDR3: CASSYSTGKQPQHF. DNA of the CDR3: TGTGCCAGCAGTTACTCTACAGGGAAACAGCCCCAGCATTTT. The rearrangement links TRBV6-2 or TRBV6-3 to TRBJ1-5; D is perhaps TRBD1 (6 bases). The CDR3 is 14 residues long. V was shortened by 0 bases and J by 7 bases, with 10 bases between the two germline ends. The germline V gene encodes CDR1 MNHEY and CDR2 SVGEGT.

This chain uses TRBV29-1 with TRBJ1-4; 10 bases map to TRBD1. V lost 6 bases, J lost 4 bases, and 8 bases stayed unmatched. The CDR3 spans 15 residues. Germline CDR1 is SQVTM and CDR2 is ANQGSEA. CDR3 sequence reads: CSVRDRGLNNEKLFF. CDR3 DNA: TGCAGCGTCCGGGACAGGGGTCTAAATAATGAAAAACTGTTTTTT. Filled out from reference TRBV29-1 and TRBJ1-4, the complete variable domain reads SAVISQKPSRDICQRGTSLTIQCQVDSQVTMMFWYRQQPGQSLTLIATANQGSEATYESGFVIDKFPISRPNLTFSTLTVSNMSPEDSSIYLCSVRDRGLNNEKLFFGSGTQLSVL.

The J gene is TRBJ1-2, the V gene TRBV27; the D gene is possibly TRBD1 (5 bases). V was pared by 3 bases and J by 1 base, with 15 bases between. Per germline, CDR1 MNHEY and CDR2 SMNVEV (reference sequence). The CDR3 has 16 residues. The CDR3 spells CASSLIRGSLNYGYTF. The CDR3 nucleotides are TGTGCCAGCAGTTTGATCCGGGGGAGTCTTAACTATGGCTACACCTTC.

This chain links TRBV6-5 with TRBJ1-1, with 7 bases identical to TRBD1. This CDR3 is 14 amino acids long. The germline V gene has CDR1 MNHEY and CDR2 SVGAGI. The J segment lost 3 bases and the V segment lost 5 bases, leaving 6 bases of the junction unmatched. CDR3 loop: CASSTQTGDTEAFF. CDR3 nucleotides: TGTGCCAGCAGTACCCAAACAGGGGACACTGAAGCTTTCTTT.

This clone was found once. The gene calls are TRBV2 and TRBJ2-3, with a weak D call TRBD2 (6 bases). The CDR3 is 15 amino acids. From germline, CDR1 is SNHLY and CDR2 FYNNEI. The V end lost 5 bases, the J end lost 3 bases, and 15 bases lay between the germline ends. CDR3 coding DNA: TGTGCCAGCAGTCGAACTAGCTACGGTACAGATACGCAGTATTTT. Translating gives CASSRTSYGTDTQYF.

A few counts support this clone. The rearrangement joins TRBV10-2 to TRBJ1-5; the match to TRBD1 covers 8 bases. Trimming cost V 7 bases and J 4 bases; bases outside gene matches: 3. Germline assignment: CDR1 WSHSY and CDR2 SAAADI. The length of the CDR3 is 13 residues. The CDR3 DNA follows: TGCGCCAGCACAGGGGGCAAGAATCAGCCCCAGCATTTT. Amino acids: CASTGGKNQPQHF.

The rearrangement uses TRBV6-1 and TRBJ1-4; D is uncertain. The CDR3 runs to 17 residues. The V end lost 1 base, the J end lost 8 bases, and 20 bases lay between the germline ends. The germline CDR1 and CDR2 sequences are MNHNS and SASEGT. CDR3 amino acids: CASSEGAIRGSYEKLFF. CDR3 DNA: TGTGCCAGCAGTGAAGGAGCGATAAGAGGGAGTTACGAAAAACTGTTTTTT.

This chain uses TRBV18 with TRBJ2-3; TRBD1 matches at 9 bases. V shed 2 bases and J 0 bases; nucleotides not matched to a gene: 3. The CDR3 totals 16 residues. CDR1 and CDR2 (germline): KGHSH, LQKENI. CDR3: CASSPNGQGSTDTQYF. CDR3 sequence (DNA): TGTGCCAGCTCACCAAATGGACAGGGGAGCACAGATACGCAGTATTTT.

The CDR3 loop reads CASSLSAGGFEAFF. CDR3 in DNA: TGTGCCAGCAGCTTATCAGCAGGGGGATTTGAAGCTTTCTTT. The V and J genes are TRBV7-2 and TRBJ1-1, with 7 bases matching TRBD1. Germline loops: CDR1 SGHTA, CDR2 FQGNSA. The CDR3 is 14 amino acids. V lost 2 bases, J lost 7 bases, and 7 bases stayed unmatched.

For the CDR3, the DNA is TGTGCCAGCCGCGTAGGGGATATGAACACTGAAGCTTTCTTT. Protein sequence: CASRVGDMNTEAFF. The chain links TRBV28 to TRBJ1-1; D is perhaps TRBD1 (5 bases). V lost 8 bases to trimming and J lost 0 bases, with 13 bases between them. Germline loops: CDR1 MDHEN, CDR2 SYDVKM. This CDR3 is built from 14 residues.

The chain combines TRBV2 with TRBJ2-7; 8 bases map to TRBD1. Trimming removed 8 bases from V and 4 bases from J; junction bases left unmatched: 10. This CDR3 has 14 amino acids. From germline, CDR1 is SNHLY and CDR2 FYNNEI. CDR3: CASFRGQGRYEQYF. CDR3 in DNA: TGTGCCAGCTTCAGGGGGCAGGGAAGGTACGAGCAGTACTTC.

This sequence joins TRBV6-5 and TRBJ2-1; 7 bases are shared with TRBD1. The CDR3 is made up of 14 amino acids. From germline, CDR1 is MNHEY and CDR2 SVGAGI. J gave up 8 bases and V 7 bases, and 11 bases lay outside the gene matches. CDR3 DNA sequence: TGTGCCAGCACTCCGGGTAGGGGGCCGGATGAGCAGTTCTTC. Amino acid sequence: CASTPGRGPDEQFF.

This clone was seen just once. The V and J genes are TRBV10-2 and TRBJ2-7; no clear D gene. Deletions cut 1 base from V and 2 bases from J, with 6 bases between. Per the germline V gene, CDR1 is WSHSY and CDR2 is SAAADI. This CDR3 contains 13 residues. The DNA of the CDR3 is TGCGCCAGCAGTGAGTACAGAACCTACGAGCAGTACGTC. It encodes CASSEYRTYEQYV.

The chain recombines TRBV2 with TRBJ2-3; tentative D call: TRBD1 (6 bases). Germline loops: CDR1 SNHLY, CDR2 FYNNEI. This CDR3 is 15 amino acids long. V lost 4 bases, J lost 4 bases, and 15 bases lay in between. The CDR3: CASSVSGVFADTQYF. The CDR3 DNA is TGTGCCAGCAGTGTATCAGGGGTATTCGCAGATACGCAGTATTTT.

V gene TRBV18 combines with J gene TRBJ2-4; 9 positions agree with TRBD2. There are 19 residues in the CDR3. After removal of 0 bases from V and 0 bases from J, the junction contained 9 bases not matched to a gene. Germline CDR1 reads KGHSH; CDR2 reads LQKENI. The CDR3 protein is CASSPPFTSGPLAKNIQYF. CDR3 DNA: TGTGCCAGCTCACCACCGTTCACTAGCGGGCCACTAGCCAAAAACATTCAGTACTTC.

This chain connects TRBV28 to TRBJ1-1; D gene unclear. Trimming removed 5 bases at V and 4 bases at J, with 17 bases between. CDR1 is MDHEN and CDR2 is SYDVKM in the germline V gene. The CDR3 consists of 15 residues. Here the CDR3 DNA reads TGTGCCAGCAGTCCCCACACGGTACGGGGCACTGAAGCTTTCTTT. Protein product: CASSPHTVRGTEAFF.

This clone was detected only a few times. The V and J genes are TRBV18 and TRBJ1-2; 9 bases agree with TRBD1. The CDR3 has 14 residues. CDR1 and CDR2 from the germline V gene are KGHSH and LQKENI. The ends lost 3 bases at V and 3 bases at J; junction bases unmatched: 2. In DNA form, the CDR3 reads TGTGCCAGCTCACCGGACAGGGGCTACTATGGCTACACCTTC. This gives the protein CASSPDRGYYGYTF.

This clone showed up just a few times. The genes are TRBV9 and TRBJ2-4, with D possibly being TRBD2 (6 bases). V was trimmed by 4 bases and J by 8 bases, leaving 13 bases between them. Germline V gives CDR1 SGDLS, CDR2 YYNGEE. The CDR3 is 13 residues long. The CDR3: CASSTSRADIQYF. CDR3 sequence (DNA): TGTGCCAGCAGCACTAGCAGGGCGGACATTCAGTACTTC.

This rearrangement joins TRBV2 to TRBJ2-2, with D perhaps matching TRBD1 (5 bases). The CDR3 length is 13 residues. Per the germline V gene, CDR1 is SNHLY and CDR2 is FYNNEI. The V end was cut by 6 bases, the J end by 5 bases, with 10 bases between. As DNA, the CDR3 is TGTGCCAGCAGCCGAACAGGAACCGGGGAGCTGTTTTTT. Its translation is CASSRTGTGELFF. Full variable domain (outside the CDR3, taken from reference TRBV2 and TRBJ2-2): EPEVTQTPSHQVTQMGQEVILRCVPISNHLYFYWYRQILGQKVEFLVSFYNNEISEKSEIFDDQFSVERPDGSNFTLKIRSTKLEDSAMYFCASSRTGTGELFFGEGSRLTVL.

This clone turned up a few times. The CDR3 coding sequence is TGTGCCAGCAGTGAAAGGCAGGGGGCCCGCAATCAGCCCCAGCATTTT. This sequence encodes CASSERQGARNQPQHF. The chain carries TRBV6-1 and TRBJ1-5; 8 positions match TRBD1. The CDR3 runs 16 residues. Trimming removed 2 bases from V and 2 bases from J; junction bases left unmatched: 5. Germline V gene data show CDR1 as MNHNS and CDR2 as SASEGT.

The CDR3 nucleotides are TGTGCCAGCAGCTTGTATATCACAGGCAATCAGCCCCAGCATTTT. Protein sequence: CASSLYITGNQPQHF. The rearrangement uses TRBV5-5 and TRBJ1-5; D remains ambiguous. Germline V gene sequence: CDR1 SGHKS, CDR2 YYEKEE (reference sequence). This CDR3 spans 15 amino acids. The V end lost 1 base, the J end lost 2 bases, and 10 bases lay between the germline ends.

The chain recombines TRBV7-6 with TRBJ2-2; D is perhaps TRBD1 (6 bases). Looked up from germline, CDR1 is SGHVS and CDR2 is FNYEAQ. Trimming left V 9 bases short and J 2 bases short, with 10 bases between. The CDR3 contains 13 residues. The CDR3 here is CASTGLNTGELFF. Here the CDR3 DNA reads TGTGCCAGTACAGGGTTAAACACCGGGGAGCTGTTTTTT.

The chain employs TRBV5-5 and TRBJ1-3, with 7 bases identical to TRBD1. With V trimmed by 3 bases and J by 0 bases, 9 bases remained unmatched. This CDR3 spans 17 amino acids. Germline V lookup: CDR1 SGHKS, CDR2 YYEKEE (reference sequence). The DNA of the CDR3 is TGTGCCAGCAGCTCCAGGGAGAGGGGGCCCTCTGGAAACACCATATATTTT. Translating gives CASSSRERGPSGNTIYF.